The rows below give T cell receptor beta chains drawn from one sample of a study of early T cells in non-severe SARS-CoV-2 infection. MiXCR, applied by TCRdb to the 5' RACE reads, yields one record per CDR3 protein. The table shows 100,000 to 150,000 distinct CDR3 sequences, with about 16% occurring only once. What was sequenced was whole blood. These receptors all stem from an adult who was a healthcare worker with PCR-confirmed SARS-CoV-2 infection or an uninfected control (not recorded which). Both conserved end residues are part of each CDR3. The D gene is left open where the match is weak. Expanded clones are given a class, and other clones once, few, many or no size at all.

v_call	clone_size	j_call	d_call	cdr3_nt	cdr3_aa
TRBV6-2/TRBV6-3	few	TRBJ2-7	.	TGTGCCAGCAGTTACCGCGGGATCAACTACGAGCAGTACTTC	CASSYRGINYEQYF
TRBV11-1	few	TRBJ2-3	TRBD1	TGTGCCAGCAGCTTCGAGACAGGGACAGATACGCAGTATTTT	CASSFETGTDTQYF
TRBV18	few	TRBJ1-1	.	TGTGCCAGCTCAGTTCGAAACCTGAACACTGAAGCTTTCTTT	CASSVRNLNTEAFF
TRBV2	.	TRBJ2-3	.	TGTGCCAGCAGTGACCGAAGGACCTTCACAGATACGCAGTATTTT	CASSDRRTFTDTQYF
TRBV7-9	many	TRBJ1-2	.	TGTGCCAGCAGCCTGAGGGCGGGTAACTATGGCTACACCTTC	CASSLRAGNYGYTF
TRBV4-1	few	TRBJ1-4	.	TGCGCCAGCAGCCAATTCCACCAAGGGAGGGTTTCGGCAACTAATGAAAAACTGTTTTTT	CASSQFHQGRVSATNEKLFF
TRBV5-5	.	TRBJ2-7	TRBD1	TGTGCCAGCAGCATACGGGACAGCCATTTCGGTATTTACGAGCAGTACTTC	CASSIRDSHFGIYEQYF
TRBV10-3	few	TRBJ1-1	TRBD1	TGTGCCACAAGCGGGGACAGACAACAGGGTGAAGCTTTCTTT	CATSGDRQQGEAFF
TRBV27	.	TRBJ2-7	TRBD1	TGTGCCAGCAGCCGAAGGGGGACAGGGTTCGGCCCCTACGAGCAGTACTTC	CASSRRGTGFGPYEQYF
TRBV29-1	many	TRBJ1-1	.	TGCAGCGTTGTCAGGGTTACTGAAGCTTTCTTT	CSVVRVTEAFF
TRBV5-4	.	TRBJ2-7	.	TGTGCCAGCAGCCTAGATACTACGGGGCAGTACTTC	CASSLDTTGQYF
TRBV4-1	.	TRBJ1-2	.	TGCGCCAGCAGCCAAGTGGGCCACCCGGACTATGGCTACACCTTC	CASSQVGHPDYGYTF
TRBV30	many	TRBJ1-2	TRBD1	TGTGCCTACTCGTCCGGGACAGTGGACTATGGCTACACCTTC	CAYSSGTVDYGYTF
TRBV7-9	many	TRBJ2-1	.	TGTGCCAGCAGCTCTACTTGGGGGGATGAGCAGTTCTTC	CASSSTWGDEQFF
TRBV18	.	TRBJ2-3	TRBD1	TGTGCCAGCTCACCAGTACAGGGGGCTTCCACAGATACGCAGTATTTT	CASSPVQGASTDTQYF
TRBV7-2	.	TRBJ2-2	.	TGTGCCAGCAGCTTCCGGGGTAGTACCGGGGAGCTGTTTTTT	CASSFRGSTGELFF
TRBV20-1	many	TRBJ2-7	TRBD1	TGCAGTGCTAGATCTAGGGACAGGGTCTACGAGCAGTACTTC	CSARSRDRVYEQYF
TRBV25-1	few	TRBJ2-5	.	TGTGCCAGCAGTGAGGTCGGGACCCAGTACTTC	CASSEVGTQYF
TRBV7-3	.	TRBJ1-3	.	TGTGCCAGCAGTCCAGGGGTCGCTGGAAACACCATATATTTT	CASSPGVAGNTIYF
TRBV2	few	TRBJ1-5	TRBD1	TGTGCCAGCAGCTTCCTACAGGGGGCGGCTCAGCCCCAGCATTTT	CASSFLQGAAQPQHF
TRBV18	few	TRBJ1-1	TRBD1	TGTGCCAGCTCACCACCCCAGGGGGCAACTTTCTTT	CASSPPQGATFF
TRBV3-1	few	TRBJ2-1	.	TGTGCCAGCGGGACTCAGAATGAGCAGTTCTTC	CASGTQNEQFF
TRBV25-1	.	TRBJ2-7	TRBD1	TGTGCCAGCAGTCCCGGGAACAGGGGCTCCTACGAGCAGTACTTC	CASSPGNRGSYEQYF
TRBV9	.	TRBJ2-7	TRBD1	TGTGCCAGCAGCGTTGGGCAGGGGGCCTCCTACGAGCAGTACTTC	CASSVGQGASYEQYF
TRBV3-1	.	TRBJ2-6	TRBD1	TGTGCCAGCAGCCAAGGGACAGGGTCTGGGGCCAACGTCCTGACTTTC	CASSQGTGSGANVLTF
TRBV24-1	many	TRBJ2-1	.	TGTGCCACCAGTGATTCCTTAATGGATGAGCAGTTCTTC	CATSDSLMDEQFF
TRBV4-2	few	TRBJ1-3	.	TGTGCCAGCAGCCAAGGCATGGCCCCTGGAAACACCATATATTTT	CASSQGMAPGNTIYF
TRBV30	.	TRBJ1-5	TRBD1	TGTGCCTGGAGTGTCAAAGGGGGCAGTAATCAGCCCCAGCATTTT	CAWSVKGGSNQPQHF
TRBV5-1	.	TRBJ2-5	.	TGCGCCAGCAGCTTGGCCACTAGCCATCAAGAGACCCAGTACTTC	CASSLATSHQETQYF
TRBV30	few	TRBJ2-7	TRBD1	TGTGCCTGGAGGAATCGGGGACAGGCGGGCGAGCAGTACTTC	CAWRNRGQAGEQYF
TRBV18	.	TRBJ1-1	TRBD1	TGTGCCAGCTCACCAAGCCGGGACAGCCCTGAAGCTTTCTTT	CASSPSRDSPEAFF
TRBV10-3	.	TRBJ2-2	.	TGTGCCATCAGCCGGGACTTCTCGAACACCGGGGAGCTGTTTTTT	CAISRDFSNTGELFF
TRBV6-6	few	TRBJ1-6	.	TGTGCCAGCAGACGTGGACAGTATTCACCCCTCCACTTT	CASRRGQYSPLHF
TRBV7-9	few	TRBJ2-3	.	TGTGTCAGCAGCCCCACAGATACGCAGTATTTT	CVSSPTDTQYF
TRBV5-1	.	TRBJ1-5	.	TGCGCCAGCAGCTTGGCTCTGAATCAGCCCCAGCATTTT	CASSLALNQPQHF
TRBV18	.	TRBJ2-1	TRBD1	TGTGCCAGCTCACCCTCGACAGGGGAGGATGAGCAGTTCTTC	CASSPSTGEDEQFF
TRBV5-1	few	TRBJ1-1	.	TGCGCCAGCAGATTACTTGGTTTAGGGCGCCGGGACACTGAAGCTTTCTTT	CASRLLGLGRRDTEAFF